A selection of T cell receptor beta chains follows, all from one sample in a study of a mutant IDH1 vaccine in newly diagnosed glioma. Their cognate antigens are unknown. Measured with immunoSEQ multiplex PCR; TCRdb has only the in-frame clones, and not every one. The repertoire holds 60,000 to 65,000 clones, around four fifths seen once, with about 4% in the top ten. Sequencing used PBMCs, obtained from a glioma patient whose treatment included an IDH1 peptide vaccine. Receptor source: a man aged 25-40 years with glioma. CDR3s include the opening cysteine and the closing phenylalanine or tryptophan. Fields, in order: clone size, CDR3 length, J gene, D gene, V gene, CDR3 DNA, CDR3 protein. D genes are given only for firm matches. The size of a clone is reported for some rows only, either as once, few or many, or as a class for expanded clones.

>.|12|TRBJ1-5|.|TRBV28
TGTGCCAGCAGTACGGGCAATCAGCCCCAGCATTTT
CASSTGNQPQHF
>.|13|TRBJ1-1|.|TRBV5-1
TGCGCCAGCAGCTTCGGCCCTAACACTGAAGCTTTCTTT
CASSFGPNTEAFF
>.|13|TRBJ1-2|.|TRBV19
TGTGCCTCCACCCCAACAGAAAACTATGGCTACACCTTC
CASTPTENYGYTF
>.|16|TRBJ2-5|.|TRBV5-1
TGCGCCAGCAGCCCAGGGGCCCACACAAGCCAAGAGACCCAGTACTTC
CASSPGAHTSQETQYF
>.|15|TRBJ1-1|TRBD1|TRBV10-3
TGTGCCATCAGTAGACAGGGACCCAGGAACACTGAAGCTTTCTTT
CAISRQGPRNTEAFF
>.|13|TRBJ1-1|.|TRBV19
TGTGCCAGTTGTACCGGCAGGGACACTGAAGCTTTCTTT
CASCTGRDTEAFF
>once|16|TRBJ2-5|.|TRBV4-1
TGCGCCAGCAAGGAGGACATGGGGACACCTGGGGAGACCCAGTACTTC
CASKEDMGTPGETQYF
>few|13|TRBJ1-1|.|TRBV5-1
TGCGCCAGCAGTTTTTCGGCGAACACTGAAGCTTTCTTT
CASSFSANTEAFF
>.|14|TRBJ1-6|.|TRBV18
TGTGCCAGCTCACGGTCGAAGGGGAATTCACCCCTCCACTTT
CASSRSKGNSPLHF
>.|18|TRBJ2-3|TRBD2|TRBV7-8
TGTGCCAGCAGCCTAGGAGCGGGGAAGATAGAATATACAGATACGCAGTATTTT
CASSLGAGKIEYTDTQYF
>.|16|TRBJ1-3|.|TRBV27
TGTGCCAGCAGTACCCGATTTCCGGACGTTGGAAACACCATATATTTT
CASSTRFPDVGNTIYF
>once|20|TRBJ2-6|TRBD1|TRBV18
TGTGCCAGCTCACCATTACGGGCGGGACAGGGGAGCCCTGGGGCCAACGTCCTGACTTTC
CASSPLRAGQGSPGANVLTF
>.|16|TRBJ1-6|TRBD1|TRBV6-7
TGTGCCAGCAGTTACTCCTTAACGGACAGGGATTCACCCCTCCACTTT
CASSYSLTDRDSPLHF
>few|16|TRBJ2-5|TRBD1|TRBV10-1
TGCGCCAGTAACAAAACGGACAGGGTTTGGAGAGAGACCCAGTACTTC
CASNKTDRVWRETQYF
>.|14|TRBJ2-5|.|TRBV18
TGTGCCAGCTCACCACGGGCAGTACAAGAGACCCAGTACTTC
CASSPRAVQETQYF
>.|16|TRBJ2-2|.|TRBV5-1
TGCGCCAGCAGCTTGGCCGGAAAGATGAACACCGGGGAGCTGTTTTTT
CASSLAGKMNTGELFF
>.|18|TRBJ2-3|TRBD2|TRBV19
TGTGCCAGTAACCTGTCCACCCGGAAAGAGGGAGGGACAGATACGCAGTATTTT
CASNLSTRKEGGTDTQYF
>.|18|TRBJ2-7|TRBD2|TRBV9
TGTGCCAGCAGCGTAGGAGTGGGACTAGCGGGGGGGCAGGACGAGCAGTACTTC
CASSVGVGLAGGQDEQYF
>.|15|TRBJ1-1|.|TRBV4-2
TGTGCCAGCAGCCTAGGGGTACAGGGGAACACTGAAGCTTTCTTT
CASSLGVQGNTEAFF
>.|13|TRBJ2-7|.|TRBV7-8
TGTGCCAGCAGCTTAGAGACTCGCTACGAGCAGTACTTC
CASSLETRYEQYF
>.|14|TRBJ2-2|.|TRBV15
TGTGCCACCAGCGAAAAACTAATCACCGGGGAGCTGTTTTTT
CATSEKLITGELFF
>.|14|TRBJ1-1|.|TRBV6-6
TGTGCCAGCAGTTACTCAGAGGTTGTCACTGAAGCTTTCTTT
CASSYSEVVTEAFF
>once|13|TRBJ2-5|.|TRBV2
TGTGCCAGCAGGCGGAACTCACAAGAGACCCAGTACTTC
CASRRNSQETQYF
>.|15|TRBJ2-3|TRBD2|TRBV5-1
TGCGCCAGCAGCCCCGCGGGGGGGCCTACAGATACGCAGTATTTT
CASSPAGGPTDTQYF
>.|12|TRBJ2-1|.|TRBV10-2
TGCGCCAGCAGCGACCTGGGGGGTGAGCAGTTCTTC
CASSDLGGEQFF
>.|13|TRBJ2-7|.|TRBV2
TGTGCCAGCAATCGAGGCCCACCTATGGAGCAGTACTTC
CASNRGPPMEQYF
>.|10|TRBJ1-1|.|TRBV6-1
TGTGCCGGGGGCGGGATCCTAGCTTTCTTT
CAGGGILAFF
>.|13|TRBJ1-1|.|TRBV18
TGTGCCAGCTCACGTGCCGGGCACTCTGAAGCTTTCTTT
CASSRAGHSEAFF
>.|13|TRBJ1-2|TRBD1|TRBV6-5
TGTGCCAGCAGCCCCGGGACAGCCGTTCGCTACACCTTC
CASSPGTAVRYTF
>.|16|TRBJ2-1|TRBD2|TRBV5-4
TGTGCCAGCAGCTTGGCTAGCGGGGGGCCGTACAATGAGCAGTTCTTC
CASSLASGGPYNEQFF
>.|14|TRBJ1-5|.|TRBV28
TGTGCCAGCAGTTCAGGGGACGGCAATCAGCCCCAGCATTTT
CASSSGDGNQPQHF
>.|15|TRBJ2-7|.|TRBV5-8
TGTGCCAGCAGCTTCGGACAGGGAGGGATAGTCGAGCAGTACTTC
CASSFGQGGIVEQYF
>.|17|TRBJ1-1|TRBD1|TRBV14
TGTGCCAGCAGCCAGCTCCACAGGGGCGAAGGGAACACTGAAGCTTTCTTT
CASSQLHRGEGNTEAFF
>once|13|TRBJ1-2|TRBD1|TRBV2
TGTGCCAGCAGTGCCAACAGGGGGCTGGGCTACACCTTC
CASSANRGLGYTF
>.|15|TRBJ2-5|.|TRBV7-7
TGTGCCAGCAGCTTAGGAGTCAGGGGCGGGGAGACCCAGTACTTC
CASSLGVRGGETQYF
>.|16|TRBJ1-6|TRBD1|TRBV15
TGTGCCACCAGCAGAGATCGGGGGACAGGCCATTCACCCCTCCACTTT
CATSRDRGTGHSPLHF
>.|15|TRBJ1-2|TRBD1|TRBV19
TGTGCCAGTAAAAAGACAGGGGTGGATAACTATGGCTACACCTTC
CASKKTGVDNYGYTF
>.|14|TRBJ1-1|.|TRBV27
TGTGCCAGCAGTCAGGTGGGGCGAAGATCTGAAGCTTTCTTT
CASSQVGRRSEAFF
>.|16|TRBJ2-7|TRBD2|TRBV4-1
TGCGCCAGCAGCCACAGCCCCGGGACTAGCGGTAGCGAGCAGTACTTC
CASSHSPGTSGSEQYF
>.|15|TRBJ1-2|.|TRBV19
TGTGCCAGTAGTATAGTGCCCAGGGGTGGTGGTGGCTACACCTTC
CASSIVPRGGGGYTF
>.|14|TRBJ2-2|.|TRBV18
TGTGCCAGCTCAGTCCTGGGGAACACCGGGGAGCTGTTTTTT
CASSVLGNTGELFF
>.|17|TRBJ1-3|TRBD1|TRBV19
TGTGCCAGTACCGCTCTGAACAGGGGGCCCTCTGGAAACACCATATATTTT
CASTALNRGPSGNTIYF
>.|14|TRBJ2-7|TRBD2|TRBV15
TGTGCCACCAGCAGAGTAGCGGGGGCCTACGAGCAGTACTTC
CATSRVAGAYEQYF
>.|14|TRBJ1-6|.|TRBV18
TGTGCCAGCTCAGGCTTTGGGGACAATTCACCCCTCCACTTT
CASSGFGDNSPLHF
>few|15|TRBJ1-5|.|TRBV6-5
TGTGCCAGCAGTTACTCCAGGTATAGCAATCAGCCCCAGCATTTT
CASSYSRYSNQPQHF
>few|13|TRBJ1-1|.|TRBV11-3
TGTGCCAGCAGCTTATCGGCAAACACTGAAGCTTTCTTT
CASSLSANTEAFF
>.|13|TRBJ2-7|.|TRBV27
TGTGCCAGCAGTGCGGGACAGACCTACGAGCAGTACTTC
CASSAGQTYEQYF
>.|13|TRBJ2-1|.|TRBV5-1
TGCGCCGGCAGCTCCACGACGAACAATGAGCAGTTCTTC
CAGSSTTNNEQFF
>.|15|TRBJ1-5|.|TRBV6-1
TGTGCCAGCAGTGAGGAGGGGTTGAGCAATCAGCCCCAGCATTTT
CASSEEGLSNQPQHF
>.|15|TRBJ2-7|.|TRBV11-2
TGTGCCAGCAGCTTAGTTTTGGGTTCTAGACACGAGCAGTACTTC
CASSLVLGSRHEQYF
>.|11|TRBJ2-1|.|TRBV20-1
TGCAGTGCTCAAAACATGAATGAGCAGTTCTTC
CSAQNMNEQFF
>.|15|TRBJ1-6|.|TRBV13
TGTGCCAGCAGCTTAACGCAGGGGCTGAATTCACCCCTCCACTTT
CASSLTQGLNSPLHF
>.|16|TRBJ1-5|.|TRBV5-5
TGTGCCAGCAGCTTGGGTGCCTCGGATTACAATCAGCCCCAGCATTTT
CASSLGASDYNQPQHF
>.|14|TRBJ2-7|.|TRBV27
TGTGCCAGCAGGCTTCCGGGGCGCTCCTACGAGCAGTACTTC
CASRLPGRSYEQYF
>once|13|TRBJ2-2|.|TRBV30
TGTGCCTGGAGATCGGGCTTCTCAGGGCAGCTGTTTTTT
CAWRSGFSGQLFF